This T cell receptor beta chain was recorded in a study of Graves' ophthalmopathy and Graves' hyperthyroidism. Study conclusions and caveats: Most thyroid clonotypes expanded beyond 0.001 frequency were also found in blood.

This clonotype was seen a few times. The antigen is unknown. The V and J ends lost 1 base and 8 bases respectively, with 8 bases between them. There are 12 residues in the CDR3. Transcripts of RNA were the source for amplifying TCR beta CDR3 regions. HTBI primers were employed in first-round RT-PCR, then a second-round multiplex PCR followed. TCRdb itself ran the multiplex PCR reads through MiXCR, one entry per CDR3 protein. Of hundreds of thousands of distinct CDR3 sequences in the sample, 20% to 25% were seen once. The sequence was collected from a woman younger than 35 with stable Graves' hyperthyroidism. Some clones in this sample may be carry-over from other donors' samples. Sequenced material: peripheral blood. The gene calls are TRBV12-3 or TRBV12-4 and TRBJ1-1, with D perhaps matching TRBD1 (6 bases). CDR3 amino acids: CASSLVTGEAFF. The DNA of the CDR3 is TGTGCCAGCAGTTTAGTAACAGGGGAAGCTTTCTTT.